These 25 T cell receptor beta chains were all obtained from the same sample, sequenced in a study of blood T cell repertoires in COVID-19. Here immunoSEQ multiplex PCR was the method, and the copy in TCRdb shows in-frame clones only, minus some. The sample holds 150,000 to 200,000 clones, approximately 81% seen once. Source material: peripheral blood. These receptors were obtained from a person aged 70 to 79 with COVID-19, enrolled during active disease.

The chain uses TRBV7-3 and TRBJ2-5; tentatively, D is TRBD2 (6 bases). This CDR3 spans 15 amino acids. Trimming removed 2 bases at V and 1 base at J, with 11 bases between. Germline V gene lookup returns CDR1 SGHTA and CDR2 FQGTGA. The chain's CDR3 is CASSLGGNPQETQYF. The CDR3 nucleotides read TGTGCCAGCAGCTTAGGGGGGAACCCCCAAGAGACCCAGTACTTC.

V usage is TRBV7-2 and J usage is TRBJ2-7, with 9 bases lining up with TRBD2. V was clipped by 6 bases and J by 3 bases; unmatched bases: 12. Looked up from germline, CDR1 is SGHTA and CDR2 is FQGNSA. The CDR3 runs 16 residues. CDR3 nucleotides: TGTGCCAGCAGTGGTGGTTTACTAGCGGGTAACTACGAGCAGTACTTC. It translates to CASSGGLLAGNYEQYF.

This clone turned up a few times. A junction end diverges from the germline sequence, so it may reflect a read error. The chain is built from TRBV12-3 or TRBV12-4 and TRBJ1-1, with D unclear. This CDR3 region has 13 residues. CDR3 residues: CASSLALNTEAFF. The CDR3 bases are TGTGCCAGCAGCTTAGCCTTGAACACTGAAGCTTTCTTT.

This rearrangement joins TRBV14 to TRBJ2-6; D remains ambiguous. V shed 0 bases and J shed 2 bases, with 17 bases lying between them. There are 19 residues in the CDR3. CDR1 is SGHDN and CDR2 is FVKESK in the germline V gene. DNA for the CDR3: TGTGCCAGCAGCCAAGATCCTTTACCTGTCGTAGCTGGGGCCAACGTCCTGACTTTC. Residues: CASSQDPLPVVAGANVLTF.

The chain couples TRBV6-2 or TRBV6-3 to TRBJ1-2; 10 bases map to TRBD1. From germline, CDR1 is MNHEY and CDR2 SVGEGT. J was trimmed by 2 bases and V by 4 bases; bases with no gene match: 10. This CDR3 is 17 amino acids long. CDR3 protein: CASSSPRTGQGNYGYTF. CDR3 in DNA: TGTGCCAGCAGTTCTCCAAGAACGGGACAGGGGAACTATGGCTACACCTTC.

CDR3 nucleotide sequence: TGTGCCAGCAGCAACGAAGGGGGCTCGATTGATCAGCCCCAGCATTTT. It translates to CASSNEGGSIDQPQHF. The chain couples TRBV5-8 to TRBJ1-5; TRBD1 matches 7 bases. Germline loops: CDR1 SGHTS, CDR2 YDEGEE. The CDR3 length is 16 residues. Trimming took 4 bases from V and 5 from J; bases not matched to a gene: 12.

This chain joins TRBV7-8 and TRBJ1-3; D unresolved. The CDR3 length is 15 residues. Germline V lookup: CDR1 SGHVS, CDR2 FQNEAQ. Trimming took 4 bases from V and 0 from J, leaving 10 bases between them. The CDR3 sequence is CASSSGVTSGNTIYF. The CDR3 DNA reads as TGTGCCAGCAGCTCTGGAGTCACCTCTGGAAACACCATATATTTT.

This rearrangement joins TRBV28 to TRBJ2-2, with 7 bases fitting TRBD1. The CDR3 extends over 15 amino acids. The germline CDR1 and CDR2 sequences are MDHEN and SYDVKM. V trimming: 6 bases; J trimming: 3 bases; junction bases outside the gene matches: 7. CDR3 loop: CASSARDSYTGELFF. CDR3 nucleotide sequence: TGTGCCAGCAGCGCCCGGGACAGTTACACCGGGGAGCTGTTTTTT.

V is TRBV3-1 (or the pseudogene TRBV3-2) and J is TRBJ1-2, with D unclear. The germline V and J ends were trimmed by 4 bases and 6 bases, with 18 bases remaining between them. Germline CDR1 LGHDT, CDR2 YNNKEL (reference sequence). CDR3 length equals 15 residues. This chain's CDR3 is CASSPLHNSHNGYTF. The CDR3 DNA follows: TGTGCCAGCAGCCCCCTTCACAACAGTCACAATGGCTACACCTTC.

V is TRBV6-5 and J is TRBJ1-4, with TRBD1 matching over 10 bases. CDR3 size: 15 residues. Germline assignment: CDR1 MNHEY and CDR2 SVGAGI. J was trimmed by 8 bases and V by 6 bases; bases with no gene match: 9. The CDR3 DNA is TGTGCCAGCAGAACCCGGGACAGGGGTGACGAAAAACTGTTTTTT. Translating gives CASRTRDRGDEKLFF.

The chain is built from TRBV30 and TRBJ1-2; no clear D gene. Trimming removed 2 bases at V and 6 bases at J, with 4 bases between. Germline lookup yields CDR1 GTSNPN and CDR2 SVGIG (reference sequence). The CDR3 runs 10 residues. The CDR3 DNA is TGTGCCTGGAGTCCCGATGGCTACACCTTC. Protein: CAWSPDGYTF.

In this sample, this clone turned up a few times. This chain connects TRBV10-3 to TRBJ2-7; 8 bases map to TRBD1. The CDR3 covers 16 residues. V was clipped by 5 bases and J by 2 bases; unmatched bases: 11. Germline CDR1 ENHRY, CDR2 SYGVKD. This CDR3 is CAISRQPGQVTYEQYF. The CDR3 DNA reads as TGTGCCATCAGTCGGCAACCGGGACAGGTAACCTACGAGCAGTACTTC.

The V call is TRBV7-2, the J call TRBJ1-5; D remains unclear. Germline V gives CDR1 SGHTA, CDR2 FQGNSA. Trimming cost V 5 bases and J 3 bases, with 17 bases left between them. CDR3 length equals 16 residues. The CDR3 coding sequence is TGTGCCAGCAGCCCGCCTGGAGGCAGCTTCAATCAGCCCCAGCATTTT. It is translated as CASSPPGGSFNQPQHF.

The V gene is TRBV7-2, the J gene TRBJ2-2; the D gene is possibly TRBD2 (5 bases). Germline V lookup: CDR1 SGHTA, CDR2 FQGNSA. V shed 0 bases and J shed 8 bases, with 13 bases lying between them. CDR3 length equals 15 residues. The CDR3 nucleotides read TGTGCCAGCAGCTTAGCGCTCCCCAGAGGGGGGGAGCTGTTTTTT. This encodes CASSLALPRGGELFF.

The J gene is TRBJ1-2, the V gene TRBV12-3 or TRBV12-4; D is unclear. V gave up 3 bases and J gave up 2 bases, with 7 bases separating them. The CDR3 runs 13 residues. The CDR3 reads CASSFPGNYGYTF. CDR3 in DNA: TGTGCCAGCAGTTTCCCAGGCAACTATGGCTACACCTTC.

This clone appeared a few times. The chain joins TRBV5-4 to TRBJ2-3; the match to TRBD2 covers 7 bases. The V segment lost 0 bases and the J segment 2 bases; nucleotides outside the gene matches: 6. CDR3 size: 16 residues. Germline CDR1 and CDR2: SGHNT and YYREEE (reference sequence). As DNA, the CDR3 is TGTGCCAGCAGCTTGGGCGGCGGGAGTCCCACAGATACGCAGTATTTT. Translation gives CASSLGGGSPTDTQYF. The whole variable domain, filled in from reference TRBV5-4 and TRBJ2-3, reads ETGVTQSPTHLIKTRGQQVTLRCSSQSGHNTVSWYQQALGQGPQFIFQYYREEENGRGNFPPRFSGLQFPNYSSELNVNALELDDSALYLCASSLGGGSPTDTQYFGPGTRLTVL.

CDR3 protein: CASSPWGPSGRRTGELFF. The CDR3 nucleotides read TGTGCCAGCAGCCCTTGGGGGCCTAGCGGGAGGCGGACCGGGGAGCTGTTTTTT. V and J are TRBV5-4 and TRBJ2-2; 11 bases fit TRBD2. The germline V gene encodes CDR1 SGHNT and CDR2 YYREEE (reference sequence). The ends lost 4 bases at V and 5 bases at J; junction bases unmatched: 13. The CDR3 loop spans 18 amino acids.

The chain has TRBV18 and TRBJ2-7; 9 bases map to TRBD1. Losses at the gene ends were 5 bases for V and 9 bases for J; bases not matched to a gene: 11. Per germline, CDR1 KGHSH and CDR2 LQKENI. The CDR3 extends over 14 amino acids. The chain's CDR3 is CASSSTGGEVWQYF. DNA for the CDR3: TGTGCCAGCTCATCCACAGGGGGCGAGGTCTGGCAGTACTTC.

This clone was recorded once. The CDR3 DNA reads TGTGCCAGCAGTTACAGAGTTCGGAGCAATCAGCCCCAGCATTTT. As protein: CASSYRVRSNQPQHF. V is TRBV6-2 or TRBV6-3 and J is TRBJ1-5; D remains ambiguous. V was cut by 2 bases and J by 1 base, with 9 bases left in between. CDR3 length equals 15 residues. Germline lookup yields CDR1 MNHEY and CDR2 SVGEGT.

The gene calls are TRBV5-5 and TRBJ1-1; possibly TRBD1 for D (6 bases). The V gene's germline CDR1 is SGHKS and CDR2 YYEKEE (reference sequence). The CDR3 spans 13 residues. Deletions cut 4 bases from V and 4 bases from J, with 11 bases between. In DNA, the CDR3 is TGTGCCAGCAGCCTCTACAGGGTCACTGAAGCTTTCTTT. This translates into CASSLYRVTEAFF.

The rearrangement links TRBV21-1 to TRBJ2-1; the DNA was not compared with TRBD1, the D call given in the table. TRBV21-1 is a pseudogene. The CDR3 is 15 amino acids. The DNA of the CDR3 is TGTGCCAGCAGCCCCCGGGACAGGGGAATTCATGAGCAGTTCTTC. Its protein product is CASSPRDRGIHEQFF.

This clone was detected only once. V gene TRBV28 combines with J gene TRBJ1-2; the D gene is possibly TRBD1 (5 bases). CDR1 is MDHEN and CDR2 is SYDVKM in the germline V gene. The CDR3 runs to 13 residues. V was clipped by 8 bases and J by 4 bases, with 14 bases between them. CDR3: CASVLQGGYGYTF. The CDR3 coding sequence is TGTGCCAGCGTACTCCAGGGTGGCTATGGCTACACCTTC.

The chain uses TRBV11-2 and TRBJ2-7; 9 positions agree with TRBD2. CDR1 SGHAT and CDR2 FQNNGV come from the germline V gene. The trim removed 4 bases at V and 7 bases at J, leaving 11 bases unmatched. The CDR3 is made up of 15 amino acids. The CDR3 spells CASSSHIAGVGEQYF. The CDR3 DNA sequence: TGTGCCAGCAGCTCCCATATAGCGGGAGTGGGAGAGCAGTACTTC.

With respect to this clone: Other DNA sequences in this specimen translate into the identical CDR3. The chain links TRBV28 to TRBJ1-2, with D possibly matching TRBD1 (6 bases). This CDR3 comprises 14 residues. Deletions cut 6 bases from V and 2 bases from J, with 13 bases between. Germline values: CDR1 MDHEN, CDR2 SYDVKM. In DNA, the CDR3 is TGTGCCAGCAGCCTCTATGACAGGAACTATGGCTACACCTTC. Amino acid sequence: CASSLYDRNYGYTF.

The rearrangement joins TRBV29-1 to TRBJ1-1; no clear D. From germline, CDR1 is SQVTM and CDR2 ANQGSEA. The CDR3 length is 14 residues. V lost 2 bases and J 5 bases, leaving 15 bases between the germline ends. Here the CDR3 reads CSVEIVGRKTEAFF. Written as DNA, the CDR3 is TGCAGCGTTGAAATAGTTGGGCGTAAGACTGAAGCTTTCTTT.